Below are 2 T cell receptor beta chains sequenced from a single sample in a study of blood T cell repertoires in COVID-19. Only in-frame clones appear in the TCRdb table, and some are missing; sequencing was by immunoSEQ multiplex PCR. The sample shows under 250,000 clones, around four fifths of them seen only once. Input material: PBMCs or T cells enriched from blood (not recorded which). These receptor sequences come from a woman aged 40 to 50 who had been exposed to COVID-19.

V is TRBV2 and J is TRBJ1-4; D is uncertain. V gave up 4 bases and J gave up 6 bases, with 9 bases separating them. Per the germline V gene, CDR1 is SNHLY and CDR2 is FYNNEI. There are 13 residues in the CDR3. DNA of the CDR3: TGTGCCAGCAGTGGGCGGCCTTATGAAAAACTGTTTTTT. The encoded protein is CASSGRPYEKLFF.

The chain links TRBV30 to TRBJ2-1; 9 nucleotides line up with TRBD2. Trimming at V came to 1 base and at J to 10 bases, leaving 11 bases not matched to a gene. The CDR3 extends over 15 amino acids. Germline loops: CDR1 GTSNPN, CDR2 SVGIG (reference sequence). The chain's CDR3 is CAWSAAGGRYREQFF. The CDR3 DNA reads as TGTGCCTGGAGTGCGGCGGGGGGGCGTTATCGGGAGCAGTTCTTC.